This TCR beta chain was profiled in a study of blood T cell repertoires in COVID-19. CDR1 is SGHTA and CDR2 is FQGNSA in the germline V gene. Between the trimmed V and J ends, which lost 2 bases and 4 bases, there was a span of 20 bases. The CDR3 length is 17 residues. Profiled with immunoSEQ multiplex PCR; TCRdb holds only in-frame clones, not every one. The sample has approximately 120,000 clones, approximately 85% seen once. This TCR was recovered from a human donor in a cohort sampled during active COVID-19. The V gene is TRBV7-2, the J gene TRBJ1-1; perhaps TRBD1 as D (6 bases). Sequenced input: peripheral blood. In DNA, the CDR3 is TGTGCCAGCAGCTTATCTCCTCTGCAGGGGATTGCCACTGAAGCTTTCTTT. This encodes CASSLSPLQGIATEAFF.